A single sample is the source of the 25 T cell receptor beta chains below, sequenced in a study of blood T cell repertoires in COVID-19. TCRdb keeps only in-frame clones here, not all; method: immunoSEQ multiplex PCR. The sample consists of 70,000 to 95,000 clones, roughly four fifths of them appearing once. Sequences were obtained from peripheral blood. The receptors derive from a human donor in a cohort sampled during active COVID-19.

CDR3 region: CASSPLRTSEDEQFF. The CDR3 nucleotides read TGTGCCAGCAGCCCCCTAAGGACTAGCGAGGATGAGCAGTTCTTC. This chain uses TRBV3-1 (or the pseudogene TRBV3-2) with TRBJ2-1; TRBD2 matches at 9 bases. The CDR3 has 15 amino acids. Per the germline V gene, CDR1 is LGHDT and CDR2 is YNNKEL (reference sequence). Trimming cost V 4 bases and J 8 bases; bases outside gene matches: 9.

This clone came up a few times. The rearrangement joins TRBV5-6 to TRBJ1-1, with D uncertain. CDR3 length equals 13 residues. Germline V gene data show CDR1 as SGHDT and CDR2 as YYEEEE. V lost 0 bases and J 3 bases, leaving 6 bases between the germline ends. CDR3 residues: CASSLGRYTEAFF. Written as DNA, the CDR3 is TGTGCCAGCAGCTTGGGGAGGTACACTGAAGCTTTCTTT.

The chain recombines TRBV29-1 with TRBJ1-2, with 8 bases matching TRBD1. CDR3 length equals 15 residues. Germline values: CDR1 SQVTM, CDR2 ANQGSEA. J lost 2 bases, V lost 0 bases, and 5 bases had no gene match. The CDR3 nucleotides read TGCAGCGTTGAAGATCCAGGGGGCAGGAACTATGGCTACACCTTC. Translated, it gives CSVEDPGGRNYGYTF. The full variable domain, in which reference TRBV29-1 and TRBJ1-2 provide the parts outside the CDR3, is SAVISQKPSRDICQRGTSLTIQCQVDSQVTMMFWYRQQPGQSLTLIATANQGSEATYESGFVIDKFPISRPNLTFSTLTVSNMSPEDSSIYLCSVEDPGGRNYGYTFGSGTRLTVV.

The chain uses TRBV3-1 (or the pseudogene TRBV3-2) and TRBJ1-1, with D possibly TRBD1 on 5 matching bases. This CDR3 is built from 12 residues. Looked up from germline, CDR1 is LGHDT and CDR2 is YNNKEL (reference sequence). The V end lost 5 bases, the J end lost 2 bases, and 6 bases lay between the germline ends. Here the CDR3 reads CASSRGNTEAFF. CDR3 coding DNA: TGTGCCAGCAGCAGGGGAAACACTGAAGCTTTCTTT.

The J gene is TRBJ1-1, the V gene TRBV28, with 7 positions matching TRBD1. CDR3 size: 15 residues. CDR1 is MDHEN, CDR2 SYDVKM, per germline. J gave up 5 bases and V 5 bases, and 11 bases lay outside the gene matches. The CDR3 DNA follows: TGTGCCAGCAGTCCTCGACAGGGAAGGAGGACTGAAGCTTTCTTT. Protein: CASSPRQGRRTEAFF.

This chain joins TRBV11-2 and TRBJ2-5; a weak D match, TRBD1 (7 bases). This CDR3 comprises 12 residues. Germline CDR1 SGHAT, CDR2 FQNNGV. The V end was cut by 8 bases, the J end by 4 bases, with 11 bases between. CDR3 DNA sequence: TGTGCCAGCGCGGGGACAGCAGAGACCCAGTACTTC. This sequence encodes CASAGTAETQYF. Variable domain in full (rest from reference TRBV11-2 and TRBJ2-5): EAGVAQSPRYKIIEKRQSVAFWCNPISGHATLYWYQQILGQGPKLLIQFQNNGVVDDSQLPKDRFSAERLKGVDSTLKIQPAKLEDSAVYLCASAGTAETQYFGPGTRLLVL.

The CDR3 nucleotides read TGTGCCACCAGTGTCGCCGATAGAGAGACCCAGTACTTC. Amino acid sequence: CATSVADRETQYF. The chain is built from TRBV24-1 and TRBJ2-5; D is unresolved. V was shortened by 5 bases and J by 4 bases, with 10 bases between the two germline ends. Germline V lookup: CDR1 KGHDR, CDR2 SFDVKD. The CDR3 sequence is 13 residues long.

The chain is built from TRBV6-2 or TRBV6-3 and TRBJ2-3, with D tentatively TRBD1 (6 bases). Germline V gene data show CDR1 as MNHEY and CDR2 as SVGEGT. V lost 2 bases to trimming and J lost 7 bases, with 16 bases between them. The CDR3 has 15 amino acids. CDR3 sequence reads: CASSYQGRPTYTQYF. The DNA of the CDR3 is TGTGCCAGCAGTTACCAGGGGAGACCCACGTATACGCAGTATTTT.

This chain links TRBV28 with TRBJ1-4; D remains ambiguous. This CDR3 has 13 residues. Looked up from germline, CDR1 is MDHEN and CDR2 is SYDVKM. Trimming left V 3 bases short and J 10 bases short, with 12 bases between. CDR3 loop: CASSLLNPRKLFF. CDR3 DNA: TGTGCCAGCAGTTTGCTGAATCCCAGAAAACTGTTTTTT.

The chain uses TRBV12-3 or TRBV12-4 and TRBJ1-1; TRBD1 matches 8 bases. The CDR3 is 13 amino acids. Unmatched junction bases numbered 8, after V lost 7 bases and J lost 7 bases. The CDR3 sequence is CASNGQGAVEAFF. CDR3 bases: TGTGCCAGCAACGGGCAGGGGGCCGTTGAAGCTTTCTTT.

The chain carries TRBV6-6 and TRBJ2-1; D unclear. CDR3 size: 14 residues. The germline V gene encodes CDR1 MNHNY and CDR2 SVGAGI (reference sequence). V was shortened by 7 bases and J by 5 bases, with 15 bases between the two germline ends. In DNA, the CDR3 is TGTGCCAGCACGGCGGAGTTTTCGGACAATGAGCAGTTCTTC. This translates into CASTAEFSDNEQFF.

The chain links TRBV4-2 to TRBJ1-2; TRBD1 is a possible D gene (5 bases). The CDR3 consists of 13 residues. The V gene's germline CDR1 is LGHNA and CDR2 YNFKEQ. V gave up 1 base and J gave up 3 bases, with 6 bases separating them. This CDR3 is CASSQGRDYGYTF. In nucleotides, the CDR3 is TGTGCCAGCAGCCAAGGCAGGGACTATGGCTACACCTTC.

The V gene is TRBV7-2, the J gene TRBJ1-2, with D uncertain. The germline V gene encodes CDR1 SGHTA and CDR2 FQGNSA. The CDR3 is made up of 15 amino acids. V lost 5 bases and J lost 8, with 21 bases in between. CDR3: CASSDNPQISRGYTF. The CDR3, as DNA: TGTGCCAGCAGCGATAACCCCCAAATTTCGAGGGGCTACACCTTC.

The DNA for the CDR3 is TGTGCCAGCAGCCGCGGGGAGACCCAGTACTTC. Translating gives CASSRGETQYF. V is TRBV14 and J is TRBJ2-5, with a possible D match to TRBD2 (5 bases). Trimming cost V 4 bases and J 5 bases, with 5 bases left between them. The CDR3 contains 11 residues. Germline-derived CDR1 and CDR2 are SGHDN and FVKESK.

The V call is TRBV19, the J call TRBJ1-6; D might be TRBD1 (6 bases). Trimming took 7 bases from V and 5 from J, leaving 12 bases between them. The CDR3 is 14 residues long. Germline CDR1 and CDR2: LNHDA and SQIVND (reference sequence). The CDR3 loop reads CASTLQGNNSPLHF. The CDR3 nucleotides read TGTGCCAGTACCCTCCAGGGGAATAATTCACCCCTCCACTTT.

The V and J genes are TRBV5-1 and TRBJ2-5; perhaps TRBD2 as D (5 bases). V was shortened by 6 bases and J by 3 bases, with 12 bases between the two germline ends. This CDR3 comprises 13 residues. The germline gives CDR1 SGHRS, CDR2 YFSETQ. CDR3 DNA: TGCGCCAGCAACTCTCTCGGGGAAGAGACCCAGTACTTC. It codes for CASNSLGEETQYF.

This clone was observed a single time. V gene TRBV6-5 combines with J gene TRBJ2-3; possible D gene TRBD1, 6 bases. The V gene lost 7 bases and the J gene lost 4 bases, with 12 bases spanning the gap. Germline CDR1 is MNHEY and CDR2 is SVGAGI. CDR3 length: 13 residues. The CDR3 loop is CASNRDGSDTQYF. The DNA for the CDR3 is TGTGCCAGCAACAGGGATGGTTCAGATACGCAGTATTTT.

The chain couples TRBV6-5 to TRBJ1-5; weak D call: TRBD1 (6 bases). From germline, CDR1 is MNHEY and CDR2 SVGAGI. V was clipped by 6 bases and J by 0 bases, with 12 bases between them. CDR3 length: 15 residues. The CDR3 DNA reads as TGTGCCAGCAGGGGGGGGGCCTATAGCAATCAGCCCCAGCATTTT. Residues: CASRGGAYSNQPQHF.

This sequence joins TRBV5-4 and TRBJ2-3; possibly TRBD2 for D (6 bases). V was pared by 4 bases and J by 5 bases, with 11 bases between. The CDR3 length is 13 residues. Germline loops: CDR1 SGHNT, CDR2 YYREEE (reference sequence). The CDR3 DNA reads TGTGCCAGCAGCCCCGGGGGTCTAGATACGCAGTATTTT. Translating it yields CASSPGGLDTQYF.

V and J are TRBV27 and TRBJ2-1; 10 bases fit TRBD2. The CDR3 consists of 16 residues. V lost 6 bases to trimming and J lost 4 bases; unmatched junction nucleotides: 9. Germline values: CDR1 MNHEY, CDR2 SMNVEV (reference sequence). In nucleotides, the CDR3 is TGTGCCAGCAGACTCATAGCGGGGGGATTTTACAATGAGCAGTTCTTC. Translating gives CASRLIAGGFYNEQFF.

V gene TRBV5-6 combines with J gene TRBJ1-1, with TRBD1 as a possible D gene (5 bases). The ends were cut back, 4 bases at V and 4 bases at J, with 14 bases in the middle. From germline, CDR1 is SGHDT and CDR2 YYEEEE. This CDR3 has 14 amino acids. The CDR3 sequence is CASSIPGYGTEAFF. The CDR3 region has the DNA TGTGCCAGCAGCATCCCAGGGTACGGCACTGAAGCTTTCTTT.

V is TRBV5-1 and J is TRBJ1-2; tentative D call: TRBD1 (5 bases). Trimming took 0 bases from V and 1 from J, leaving 7 bases between them. This CDR3 has 14 residues. Germline V CDR1 and CDR2: SGHRS, YFSETQ. The CDR3 DNA follows: TGCGCCAGCAGCTTGGTTCAGGGTAACTATGGCTACACCTTC. This encodes CASSLVQGNYGYTF.

The chain has TRBV5-1 and TRBJ2-5; D perhaps matches TRBD1 (6 bases). The germline V gene encodes CDR1 SGHRS and CDR2 YFSETQ. The V gene lost 4 bases and the J gene lost 0 bases, with 13 bases spanning the gap. The CDR3 length is 15 residues. The CDR3 region is CASSRTQGYQETQYF. The CDR3 DNA reads TGCGCCAGCAGCCGTACTCAGGGGTACCAAGAGACCCAGTACTTC.

This chain uses TRBV28 with TRBJ2-6; TRBD2 agrees at 8 bases. This CDR3 has 19 amino acids. Germline CDR1 and CDR2: MDHEN and SYDVKM. The trim removed 5 bases at V and 0 bases at J, leaving 12 bases unmatched. CDR3 bases: TGTGCCAGCAGTCCTAGACTAGCGAGGACTGTCTCTGGGGCCAACGTCCTGACTTTC. This encodes CASSPRLARTVSGANVLTF.

V is TRBV7-2 and J is TRBJ1-1; 7 bases match TRBD1. This CDR3 region has 15 residues. Germline loops: CDR1 SGHTA, CDR2 FQGNSA. V shed 5 bases, J shed 4 bases, and the junction held 10 bases outside the gene matches. The CDR3 coding sequence is TGTGCCAGCAGCCAGGGGGGATCTGGGTCCACTGAAGCTTTCTTT. It yields the protein CASSQGGSGSTEAFF.